This T cell receptor beta chain was captured by sequencing in a study of T cells after yellow fever vaccination. UMIs and a universal primer site were added when TCR cDNA was made by 5'RACE template switching. TCRdb independently ran MiXCR on the 5' RACE reads; one entry per CDR3 protein. The table lists fewer than 450,000 distinct CDR3 sequences, 11% of them singletons. The V end was cut by 5 bases, the J end by 6 bases, with 24 bases between. This CDR3 has 16 amino acids. Germline loops: CDR1 SGHTS, CDR2 YDEGEE. The material sequenced was PBMCs, taken on the day of the first yellow fever vaccination. The chain joins TRBV5-8 to TRBJ2-7; D uncertain. This receptor was taken from a young man who received the YFV17D yellow fever vaccine. Written as DNA, the CDR3 is TGTGCCAGCAGGAAACCGGGCCTAGGCCCAGTCGGCGAGCAGTACTTC. It yields the protein CASRKPGLGPVGEQYF.